This passage covers 2 T cell receptor beta chains from one sample sequenced in a study of regulatory T cells in long-lasting Graves disease (dated by TCRdb to about 2021). Library preparation used multiplex PCR. Sequencing took place on an Illumina HiSeq 4000. To build TCR beta libraries, CDR3 regions were amplified by Arm-PCR using iRepertoire HTBI primers. The raw public reads went through TCRdb reprocessing: fastp at Q25, MiXCR clone calling, in-frame beta chains kept. Entries are consolidated by CDR3 protein sequence, retaining the most common genes and DNA. This sample gives 450,000 or so distinct CDR3 sequences in total; approximately 22% of them show up just once. The ten biggest clones cover about an eighth of the sample. The sample's time point label is to be understood as: persistent/refractory GD, antithyroid drugs over 5 years with positive TRAb. For both TCR sequencing and RNA sequencing, RNA was extracted from PBMCs in TRIzol.

Sequencing was performed on peripheral blood mononuclear cells (PBMCs), taken when the disease was refractory, from a patient treated with antithyroid drugs. The receptors stem from a female donor with Graves disease.

Comment on this clonotype: A much larger clone is a single base away; this may be a read error. The J gene is TRBJ1-5, the V gene TRBV6-1; 7 nucleotides agree with TRBD1. Per germline, CDR1 MNHNS and CDR2 SASEGT. The J segment lost 2 bases and the V segment lost 6 bases, leaving 7 bases of the junction unmatched. The CDR3 length is 15 residues. This chain's CDR3 is CASRPITGGNQPQHF. CDR3 sequence (DNA): TGTGCCAGCAGACCAATCACAGGGGGCAATCAGCCCCAGCATTTT.

V gene TRBV6-1 combines with J gene TRBJ2-2, with D maybe TRBD2 (5 bases). The CDR3 totals 13 residues. The germline CDR1 and CDR2 sequences are MNHNS and SASEGT. The V end lost 7 bases, the J end lost 6 bases, and 12 bases lay between the germline ends. CDR3 DNA: TGTGCCAGCACTAGCCCAGTGGCCGGGGAGCTGTTTTTT. Amino acid sequence: CASTSPVAGELFF.